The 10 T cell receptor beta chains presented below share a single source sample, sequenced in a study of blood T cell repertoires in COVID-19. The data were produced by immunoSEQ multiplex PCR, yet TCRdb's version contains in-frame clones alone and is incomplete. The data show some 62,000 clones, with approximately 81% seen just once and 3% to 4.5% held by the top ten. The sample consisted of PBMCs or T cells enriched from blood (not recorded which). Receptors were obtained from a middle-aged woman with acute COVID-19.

For the CDR3, the DNA is TGTGCCAGTAGTAGATGGACTAATTCGAACACCGGGGAGCTGTTTTTT. It yields the protein CASSRWTNSNTGELFF. V gene TRBV19 combines with J gene TRBJ2-2, with D possibly TRBD2 on 6 matching bases. Looked up from germline, CDR1 is LNHDA and CDR2 is SQIVND (reference sequence). The CDR3 length is 16 residues. V was cut by 4 bases and J by 0 bases, with 12 bases left in between.

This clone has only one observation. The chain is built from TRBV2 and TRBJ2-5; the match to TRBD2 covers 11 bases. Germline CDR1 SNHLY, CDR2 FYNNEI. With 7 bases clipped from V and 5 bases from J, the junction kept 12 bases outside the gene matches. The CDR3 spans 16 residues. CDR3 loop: CASKRRTSGLGETQYF. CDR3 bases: TGTGCCAGCAAAAGAAGGACTAGCGGGCTGGGGGAGACCCAGTACTTC.

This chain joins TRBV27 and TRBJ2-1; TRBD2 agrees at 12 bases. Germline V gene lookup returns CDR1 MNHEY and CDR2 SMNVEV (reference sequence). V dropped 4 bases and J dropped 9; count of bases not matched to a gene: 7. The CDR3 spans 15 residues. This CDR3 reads CASSSIATSGSEQFF. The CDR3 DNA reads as TGTGCCAGCAGTTCCATCGCGACTAGCGGGAGTGAGCAGTTCTTC.

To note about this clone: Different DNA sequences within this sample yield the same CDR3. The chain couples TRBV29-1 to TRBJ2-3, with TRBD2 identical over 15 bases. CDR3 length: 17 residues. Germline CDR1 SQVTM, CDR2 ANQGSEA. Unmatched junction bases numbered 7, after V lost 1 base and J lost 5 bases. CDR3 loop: CSVEGGTSGGPVDTQYF. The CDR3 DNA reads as TGCAGCGTTGAAGGGGGGACTAGCGGGGGGCCTGTAGATACGCAGTATTTT.

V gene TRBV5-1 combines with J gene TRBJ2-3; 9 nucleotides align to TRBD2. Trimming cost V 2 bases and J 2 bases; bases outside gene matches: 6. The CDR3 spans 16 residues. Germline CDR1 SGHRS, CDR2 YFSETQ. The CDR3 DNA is TGCGCCAGCAGCTTCCAACTAGCGGGTACCACAGATACGCAGTATTTT. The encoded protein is CASSFQLAGTTDTQYF.

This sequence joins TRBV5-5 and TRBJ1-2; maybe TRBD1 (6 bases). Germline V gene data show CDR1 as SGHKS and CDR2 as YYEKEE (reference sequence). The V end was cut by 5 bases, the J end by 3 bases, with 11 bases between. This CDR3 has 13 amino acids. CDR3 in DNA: TGTGCCAGCAGTGTGAGACAGGACTATGGCTACACCTTC. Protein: CASSVRQDYGYTF.

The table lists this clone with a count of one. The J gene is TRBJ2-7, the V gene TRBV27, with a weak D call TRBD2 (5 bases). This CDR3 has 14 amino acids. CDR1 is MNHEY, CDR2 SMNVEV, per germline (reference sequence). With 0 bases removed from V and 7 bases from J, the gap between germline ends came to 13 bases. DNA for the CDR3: TGTGCCAGCAGTTTATCCGGGAAGCCCCGGGAGCAGTACTTC. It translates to CASSLSGKPREQYF.

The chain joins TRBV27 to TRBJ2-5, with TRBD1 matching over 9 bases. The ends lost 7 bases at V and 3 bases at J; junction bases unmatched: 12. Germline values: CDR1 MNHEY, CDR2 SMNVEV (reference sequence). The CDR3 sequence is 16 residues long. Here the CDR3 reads CASTIEADRGEETQYF. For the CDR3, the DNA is TGTGCCAGCACCATCGAAGCCGACAGGGGGGAAGAGACCCAGTACTTC.

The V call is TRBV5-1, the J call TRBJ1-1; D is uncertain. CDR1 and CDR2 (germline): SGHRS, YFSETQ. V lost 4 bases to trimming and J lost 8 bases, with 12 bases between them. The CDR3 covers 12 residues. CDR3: CASSRTPSEAFF. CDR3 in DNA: TGCGCCAGCAGCCGAACACCATCCGAAGCTTTCTTT.

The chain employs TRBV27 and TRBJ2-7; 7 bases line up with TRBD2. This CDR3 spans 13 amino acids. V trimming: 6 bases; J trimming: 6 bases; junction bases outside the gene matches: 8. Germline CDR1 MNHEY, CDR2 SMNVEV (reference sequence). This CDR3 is CASSPGTGGEQYV. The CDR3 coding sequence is TGTGCCAGCAGCCCAGGGACGGGGGGCGAGCAGTACGTC.